A single sample is the source of the 26 T cell receptor beta chains below, sequenced in a study of blood T cell repertoires in COVID-19. Generated by immunoSEQ multiplex PCR, the TCRdb table keeps only in-frame clones and is missing some. The data show some 250,000 clones, approximately 91% seen once. Material: PBMCs or T cells enriched from blood (not recorded which). The receptors here all came from a woman aged 40-49 years with acute COVID-19.

The genes are TRBV7-9 and TRBJ1-2; 8 bases map to TRBD1. This CDR3 is built from 16 residues. V was clipped by 2 bases and J by 2 bases; unmatched bases: 7. Germline CDR1 SEHNR, CDR2 FQNEAQ (reference sequence). The CDR3, as DNA: TGTGCCAGCAGCTTATCACGAGGGGACAGGAACTATGGCTACACCTTC. Residues: CASSLSRGDRNYGYTF. The full variable domain, completed using reference TRBV7-9 and TRBJ1-2, is DTGVSQNPRHKITKRGQNVTFRCDPISEHNRLYWYRQTLGQGPEFLTYFQNEAQLEKSRLLSDRFSAERPKGSFSTLEIQRTEQGDSAMYLCASSLSRGDRNYGYTFGSGTRLTVV.

The J gene is TRBJ1-5, the V gene TRBV19, with a possible D match to TRBD1 (5 bases). The ends were cut back, 7 bases at V and 4 bases at J, with 14 bases in the middle. The CDR3 contains 14 residues. Germline CDR1 is LNHDA and CDR2 is SQIVND (reference sequence). This CDR3 is CASKETGGNQPQHF. In nucleotides, the CDR3 is TGTGCCAGTAAGGAGACGGGGGGGAATCAGCCCCAGCATTTT.

This clone was seen only once. CDR3 amino acids: CASRPTGMNTEAFF. CDR3 nucleotide sequence: TGTGCCAGCAGGCCGACAGGGATGAACACTGAAGCTTTCTTT. The V call is TRBV6-5, the J call TRBJ1-1; 7 bases map to TRBD1. CDR3 size: 14 residues. The germline V gene encodes CDR1 MNHEY and CDR2 SVGAGI. Germline trimming cut 6 bases from V and 0 bases from J; bases unmatched to any gene: 4.

This clone has only one observation. V gene TRBV6-1 combines with J gene TRBJ2-7; weak D call: TRBD1 (5 bases). V was trimmed by 3 bases and J by 7 bases, leaving 10 bases between them. The V gene's germline CDR1 is MNHNS and CDR2 SASEGT. The CDR3 has 12 residues. CDR3 protein: CASSDRVWEQYF. The CDR3 nucleotides are TGTGCCAGCAGTGACAGGGTATGGGAGCAGTACTTC.

The chain combines TRBV28 with TRBJ2-5; D is unclear. The CDR3 is 13 amino acids. The germline gives CDR1 MDHEN, CDR2 SYDVKM. The V end was cut by 3 bases, the J end by 5 bases, with 10 bases between. CDR3 amino acids: CASSFFRAETQYF. In DNA, the CDR3 is TGTGCCAGCAGTTTTTTCCGAGCGGAGACCCAGTACTTC.

Details on this clone: The junction shows a germline mismatch at one end, possibly a read error. CDR3 bases: TGCCCCAGCAGTGGGGGGGGGTGGCCTGCTAACTATGGCTACACCTTC. It is translated as CPSSGGGWPANYGYTF. The rearrangement links TRBV10-1 to TRBJ1-2, with D perhaps matching TRBD1 (5 bases). CDR3 size: 16 residues. Germline V lookup: CDR1 WNHNN, CDR2 SYGVQD (reference sequence).

The chain recombines TRBV24-1 with TRBJ1-5; TRBD1 matches at 10 bases. The V segment lost 3 bases and the J segment 5 bases; nucleotides outside the gene matches: 6. CDR1 and CDR2 (germline): KGHDR, SFDVKD. The CDR3 totals 16 residues. CDR3 region: CATSDPDRGLYQPQHF. DNA for the CDR3: TGTGCCACCAGTGATCCAGACAGGGGGCTATATCAGCCCCAGCATTTT.

The V and J genes are TRBV9 and TRBJ2-5, with TRBD1 matching 8 bases. The CDR3 is 15 residues long. J lost 5 bases, V lost 3 bases, and 9 bases had no gene match. Germline values: CDR1 SGDLS, CDR2 YYNGEE. The CDR3 here is CASSARGQGGETQYF. For the CDR3, the DNA is TGTGCCAGCAGCGCCCGAGGACAGGGTGGCGAGACCCAGTACTTC.

The chain joins TRBV7-9 to TRBJ2-3, with D perhaps matching TRBD2 (6 bases). Trimming cost V 1 base and J 6 bases, with 14 bases left between them. The germline CDR1 and CDR2 sequences are SEHNR and FQNEAQ (reference sequence). The length of the CDR3 is 15 residues. The CDR3 nucleotides read TGTGCCAGCAGCTTAGATGGGACTCGTCACGATACGCAGTATTTT. Its translation: CASSLDGTRHDTQYF.

This chain uses TRBV11-3 with TRBJ1-4; D possibly corresponds to TRBD1 (5 bases). The V gene lost 2 bases and the J gene lost 8 bases, with 6 bases spanning the gap. This CDR3 contains 12 residues. Per germline, CDR1 SGHNT and CDR2 YENEEA. The CDR3 region has the DNA TGTGCCAGCAGCTTAAGGGGAGAAAAACTGTTTTTT. The encoded protein is CASSLRGEKLFF.

The chain combines TRBV18 with TRBJ2-1; 10 nucleotides align to TRBD2. Per the germline V gene, CDR1 is KGHSH and CDR2 is LQKENI. The CDR3 contains 16 residues. With V trimmed by 2 bases and J by 6 bases, 7 bases remained unmatched. The CDR3 here is CASSPLPVAGGNEQFF. In DNA, the CDR3 is TGTGCCAGCTCACCATTACCGGTAGCGGGGGGCAATGAGCAGTTCTTC.

The J gene is TRBJ1-5, the V gene TRBV2; D remains ambiguous. Trimming pared 2 bases from V and 6 bases from J, leaving 11 bases between. The germline V gene encodes CDR1 SNHLY and CDR2 FYNNEI. The CDR3 covers 14 residues. The CDR3 DNA is TGTGCCAGCAGTGAATTCGTCGGGTTTCAGCCCCAGCATTTT. Translating it yields CASSEFVGFQPQHF. The complete variable domain, with remaining parts taken from reference TRBV2 and TRBJ1-5, reads EPEVTQTPSHQVTQMGQEVILRCVPISNHLYFYWYRQILGQKVEFLVSFYNNEISEKSEIFDDQFSVERPDGSNFTLKIRSTKLEDSAMYFCASSEFVGFQPQHFGDGTRLSIL.

There are a few counts of this clone. The J gene is TRBJ2-7, the V gene TRBV2; no definite D call. This CDR3 region has 15 residues. Trimming cost V 1 base and J 2 bases, with 12 bases left between them. Germline loops: CDR1 SNHLY, CDR2 FYNNEI. In DNA form, the CDR3 reads TGTGCCAGCAGTGAAGACTTGGGCTTTGCCTACGAGCAGTACTTC. Translation gives CASSEDLGFAYEQYF. The full variable domain, completed using reference TRBV2 and TRBJ2-7, is EPEVTQTPSHQVTQMGQEVILRCVPISNHLYFYWYRQILGQKVEFLVSFYNNEISEKSEIFDDQFSVERPDGSNFTLKIRSTKLEDSAMYFCASSEDLGFAYEQYFGPGTRLTVT.

The chain joins TRBV7-2 to TRBJ2-1; TRBD2 aligns across 7 bases. V lost 4 bases to trimming and J lost 6 bases; unmatched junction nucleotides: 12. The germline CDR1 and CDR2 sequences are SGHTA and FQGNSA. CDR3 length equals 16 residues. The DNA of the CDR3 is TGTGCCAGCAGCTCCCTGTTGCCAGGCGGGGGCAATGAGCAGTTCTTC. Encoded protein: CASSSLLPGGGNEQFF.

This chain links TRBV28 with TRBJ1-1; the D gene is possibly TRBD1 (5 bases). Germline CDR1 and CDR2: MDHEN and SYDVKM. V lost 4 bases to trimming and J lost 1 base, with 13 bases between them. The CDR3 length is 15 residues. CDR3 amino acids: CASSSPGPPNTEAFF. The CDR3 bases are TGTGCCAGCAGTTCGCCAGGGCCTCCGAACACTGAAGCTTTCTTT.

The chain links TRBV5-1 to TRBJ2-5, with TRBD1 as a possible D gene (6 bases). The CDR3 runs 13 residues. Germline-derived CDR1 and CDR2 are SGHRS and YFSETQ. The V and J ends lost 7 bases and 4 bases respectively, with 14 bases between them. The CDR3 reads CASGTQGRETQYF. DNA for the CDR3: TGCGCCAGCGGGACACAGGGACGAGAGACCCAGTACTTC.

The rearrangement uses TRBV18 and TRBJ1-5, with TRBD1 identical over 8 bases. Losses at the gene ends were 8 bases for V and 2 bases for J; bases not matched to a gene: 11. This CDR3 is 16 amino acids long. Germline V gene data show CDR1 as KGHSH and CDR2 as LQKENI. CDR3 region: CASALDRVAGNQPQHF. For the CDR3, the DNA is TGTGCCAGCGCCTTGGACAGGGTAGCTGGCAATCAGCCCCAGCATTTT.

J is TRBJ1-5 and V is TRBV6-2 or TRBV6-3; 7 bases line up with TRBD1. V lost 4 bases and J lost 2; bases outside the gene matches: 14. CDR1 is MNHEY, CDR2 SVGEGT, per germline. This CDR3 comprises 18 residues. The CDR3 DNA follows: TGTGCCAGCAGTTCCCGCCGGGACAGACGATCGGGCAATCAGCCCCAGCATTTT. Protein: CASSSRRDRRSGNQPQHF.

CDR3 DNA: TGTGCCAGCTCGTCAGGGGGGCGCTGGGGTACTGAAGCTTTCTTT. Translated, it gives CASSSGGRWGTEAFF. This chain joins TRBV18 and TRBJ1-1; TRBD1 aligns across 7 bases. The germline gives CDR1 KGHSH, CDR2 LQKENI. V lost 6 bases to trimming and J lost 5 bases; unmatched junction nucleotides: 12. The CDR3 runs 15 residues.

The V and J genes are TRBV6-5 and TRBJ2-5; 8 positions agree with TRBD1. The CDR3 extends over 14 amino acids. CDR1 and CDR2 (germline): MNHEY, SVGAGI. The J segment lost 4 bases and the V segment lost 6 bases, leaving 7 bases of the junction unmatched. CDR3 DNA: TGTGCCAGCAGACCGACAGGGGCGGGAGAGACCCAGTACTTC. This encodes CASRPTGAGETQYF.

The chain employs TRBV28 and TRBJ2-6; D possibly corresponds to TRBD2 (5 bases). The germline V and J ends were trimmed by 8 bases and 1 base, with 15 bases remaining between them. The germline V gene has CDR1 MDHEN and CDR2 SYDVKM. This CDR3 contains 16 residues. The CDR3 loop is CASRGLLTSGANVLTF. Here the CDR3 DNA reads TGTGCCAGCCGCGGGCTCCTTACATCTGGGGCCAACGTCCTGACTTTC.

Notes on this clone: This same CDR3 is encoded by further DNA sequences in the sample. The V call is TRBV11-3, the J call TRBJ2-3; 7 bases match TRBD1. Germline V gene sequence: CDR1 SGHNT, CDR2 YENEEA. V lost 5 bases, J lost 1 base, and 0 bases stayed unmatched. The CDR3 extends over 13 amino acids. The CDR3 DNA reads as TGTGCCAGCAGCGACAGGGGCACAGATACGCAGTATTTT. Amino acids: CASSDRGTDTQYF.

The chain couples TRBV30 to TRBJ1-1; a weak D match, TRBD1 (5 bases). Germline V gives CDR1 GTSNPN, CDR2 SVGIG (reference sequence). The CDR3 loop spans 14 amino acids. V gave up 2 bases and J gave up 4 bases, with 14 bases separating them. CDR3 sequence: CAWSQGGLGTEAFF. CDR3 bases: TGTGCCTGGAGTCAGGGCGGTCTAGGCACTGAAGCTTTCTTT. Drawing the rest from reference TRBV30 and TRBJ1-1, the complete variable domain is SQTIHQWPATLVQPVGSPLSLECTVEGTSNPNLYWYRQAAGRGLQLLFYSVGIGQISSEVPQNLSASRPQDRQFILSSKKLLLSDSGFYLCAWSQGGLGTEAFFGQGTRLTVV.

This chain connects TRBV20-1 to TRBJ2-3, with D possibly being TRBD2 (6 bases). The CDR3 is made up of 14 amino acids. V lost 3 bases to trimming and J lost 2 bases, with 12 bases between them. In germline, CDR1 is DFQATT, CDR2 SNEGSKA (reference sequence). The CDR3 sequence: CSASTGVTTDTQYF. The CDR3 DNA follows: TGCAGTGCTAGTACGGGGGTAACCACAGATACGCAGTATTTT.

This clone has more than one count but fewer than ten. The chain joins TRBV24-1 to TRBJ2-1, with 11 bases aligning to TRBD1. The ends lost 5 bases at V and 8 bases at J; junction bases unmatched: 7. Germline V gene data show CDR1 as KGHDR and CDR2 as SFDVKD. The CDR3 contains 15 residues. CDR3 nucleotides: TGTGCCACCAGTGGTGCTCGGACAGGGGGCGATGAGCAGTTCTTC. It is translated as CATSGARTGGDEQFF.

The chain couples TRBV19 to TRBJ1-2; 9 bases fit TRBD1. This CDR3 comprises 13 residues. The V gene end was trimmed by 7 bases and the J gene end by 6 bases; junction bases not matched to a gene: 6. Germline assignment: CDR1 LNHDA and CDR2 SQIVND (reference sequence). The CDR3 DNA is TGTGCCAGTATCCATGGACAGGGGAATGGCTACACCTTC. Protein sequence: CASIHGQGNGYTF.